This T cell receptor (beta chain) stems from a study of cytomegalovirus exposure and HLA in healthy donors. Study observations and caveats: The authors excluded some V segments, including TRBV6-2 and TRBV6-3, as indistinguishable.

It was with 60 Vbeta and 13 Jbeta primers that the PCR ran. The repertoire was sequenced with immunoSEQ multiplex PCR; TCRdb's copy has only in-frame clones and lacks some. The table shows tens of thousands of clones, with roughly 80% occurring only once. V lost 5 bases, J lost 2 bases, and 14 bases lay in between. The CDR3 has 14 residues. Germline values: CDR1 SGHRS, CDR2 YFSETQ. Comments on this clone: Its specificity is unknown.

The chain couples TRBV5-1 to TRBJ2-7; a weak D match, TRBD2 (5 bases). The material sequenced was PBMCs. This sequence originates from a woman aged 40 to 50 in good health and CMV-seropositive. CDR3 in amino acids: CASRADQGPYEQYF. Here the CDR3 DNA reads TGCGCCAGCAGAGCGGACCAAGGACCCTACGAGCAGTACTTC.